Shown below are 2 T cell receptor beta chains from a single sample sequenced in a study of patients and donors after allogeneic stem cell transplantation. TCRdb fed the RT-PCR reads into MiXCR, producing one record per CDR3 protein. The profile shows about 960,000 distinct CDR3 sequences, approximately 18% of them singletons. The sequencing sample was made of blood, either unsorted or a sorted T cell fraction (not recorded which). The receptor source for this set is a human donor who was either an allogeneic HSCT recipient or a stem cell or donor lymphocyte infusion donor (not recorded which). It is not recorded whose cells these are; they may come from a transplant donor.

This clonotype was seen a few times. The chain is built from TRBV20-1 and TRBJ2-1, with D maybe TRBD2 (6 bases). CDR1 and CDR2 from the germline V gene are DFQATT and SNEGSKA (reference sequence). V was clipped by 3 bases and J by 1 base, with 10 bases between them. The CDR3 totals 14 residues. This chain's CDR3 is CSARTGESYNEQFF. DNA of the CDR3: TGCAGTGCTAGGACGGGAGAGTCCTACAATGAGCAGTTCTTC.

The chain uses TRBV5-1 and TRBJ2-4, with TRBD2 matching over 7 bases. The CDR3 is made up of 14 amino acids. V trimming: 3 bases; J trimming: 5 bases; junction bases outside the gene matches: 5. Germline V CDR1 and CDR2: SGHRS, YFSETQ. CDR3 in DNA: TGCGCCAGCAGCTCGGGACTACCGGAAAACATTCAGTACTTC. Amino acid sequence: CASSSGLPENIQYF.